These 13 T cell receptor beta chains were all obtained from the same sample, sequenced in a study of T cells in Graves' hyperthyroidism and ophthalmopathy. RNA transcripts served as the template for amplifying TCR beta CDR3 regions. First-round RT-PCR of the TCR CDR3 relied on the HTBI primer set. One entry per CDR3 protein, called by TCRdb with MiXCR from the multiplex PCR reads. The repertoire includes about 360,000 distinct CDR3 sequences, about 13% of them detected once, and 20% sits in the top ten. The source material was blood. These receptor sequences come from a man aged 25 to 40 with Graves' hyperthyroidism that later progressed to Graves' ophthalmopathy.

This clonotype was detected ten times or more. The chain joins TRBV2 to TRBJ1-5; D is uncertain. Germline V gene lookup returns CDR1 SNHLY and CDR2 FYNNEI. The CDR3 extends over 13 amino acids. With 3 bases removed from V and 3 bases from J, the gap between germline ends came to 6 bases. CDR3 region: CASSDGNNQPQHF. For the CDR3, the DNA is TGTGCCAGCAGTGACGGGAACAATCAGCCCCAGCATTTT.

The sample holds a few counts of this clonotype. The chain couples TRBV28 to TRBJ1-4; 7 bases agree with TRBD1. The length of the CDR3 is 15 residues. Trimming took 3 bases from V and 7 from J; bases not matched to a gene: 8. Per germline, CDR1 MDHEN and CDR2 SYDVKM. The CDR3 here is CASSFQTGVGEKLFF. CDR3 nucleotides: TGTGCCAGCAGTTTCCAAACAGGGGTGGGTGAAAAACTGTTTTTT.

The sample holds many counts of this clonotype. The chain carries TRBV28 and TRBJ1-5, with a weak D call TRBD1 (5 bases). CDR3 length: 18 amino acids. V was shortened by 5 bases and J by 7 bases, with 27 bases between the two germline ends. The V gene's germline CDR1 is MDHEN and CDR2 SYDVKM. CDR3 DNA sequence: TGTGCCAGCAGTCCGCCTTTAGGTCACAGTAGGGGTAGACAGCCCCAGCATTTT. It specifies CASSPPLGHSRGRQPQHF.

Remarks on this clonotype: This could be a read error, since a much larger clone is one nucleotide away. V gene TRBV12-3 or TRBV12-4 combines with J gene TRBJ2-1; 7 bases align to TRBD1. The CDR3 extends over 14 amino acids. In DNA form, the CDR3 reads TGTGCCAGCAGTTATGGGACAGCCTACAGTGAGCAGTTCTTC. As protein: CASSYGTAYSEQFF.

This chain joins TRBV7-6 and TRBJ2-7; 10 bases line up with TRBD1. The CDR3 loop spans 17 amino acids. CDR1 SGHVS and CDR2 FNYEAQ come from the germline V gene. J was trimmed by 2 bases and V by 7 bases; bases with no gene match: 14. CDR3 nucleotide sequence: TGTGCCAGCACCCTCCGTCCCTCCGGGACAGGGGCCTACGAGCAGTACTTC. Translating gives CASTLRPSGTGAYEQYF.

The chain links TRBV6-1 to TRBJ1-6, with TRBD1 identical over 7 bases. Unmatched junction bases numbered 13, after V lost 3 bases and J lost 8 bases. The germline gives CDR1 MNHNS, CDR2 SASEGT. The CDR3 totals 17 residues. For the CDR3, the DNA is TGTGCCAGCAGTGACTTGATAGGGGGCGAGGGGTATTCACCCCTCCACTTT. It encodes CASSDLIGGEGYSPLHF.

The gene calls are TRBV20-1 and TRBJ1-4, with a possible D match to TRBD1 (5 bases). Deletions cut 5 bases from V and 6 bases from J, with 22 bases between. CDR3 length equals 16 residues. Per germline, CDR1 DFQATT and CDR2 SNEGSKA (reference sequence). The CDR3 reads CSARWGETQGHEKLFF. The CDR3, as DNA: TGCAGTGCTCGATGGGGGGAGACCCAGGGCCATGAAAAACTGTTTTTT.

This clonotype occurred many times. J is TRBJ1-5 and V is TRBV2; no definite D call. The CDR3 sequence is 13 residues long. V was cut by 1 base and J by 8 bases, with 9 bases left in between. Germline values: CDR1 SNHLY, CDR2 FYNNEI. CDR3 in amino acids: CASSEVPPKPQHF. CDR3 in DNA: TGTGCCAGCAGTGAAGTGCCCCCTAAGCCCCAGCATTTT.

This chain connects TRBV28 to TRBJ1-6; D is possibly TRBD1 (6 bases). CDR3 size: 13 residues. The ends were cut back, 9 bases at V and 5 bases at J, with 11 bases in the middle. Germline-derived CDR1 and CDR2 are MDHEN and SYDVKM. This CDR3 reads CASQGTDNSPLHF. CDR3 bases: TGTGCCAGTCAGGGGACGGATAATTCACCCCTCCACTTT. The full variable domain, completed using reference TRBV28 and TRBJ1-6, is DVKVTQSSRYLVKRTGEKVFLECVQDMDHENMFWYRQDPGLGLRLIYFSYDVKMKEKGDIPEGYSVSREKKERFSLILESASTNQTSMYLCASQGTDNSPLHFGNGTRLTVT.

This clonotype was seen only a few times. V and J are TRBV4-1 and TRBJ1-6, with D possibly being TRBD1 (6 bases). This CDR3 contains 17 residues. Germline values: CDR1 MGHRA, CDR2 YSYEKL. V was trimmed by 4 bases and J by 0 bases, leaving 13 bases between them. CDR3 sequence: CASSRLGQSSYNSPLHF. The DNA of the CDR3 is TGCGCCAGCAGCCGGCTAGGACAGAGCTCCTATAATTCACCCCTCCACTTT.

This clonotype was observed a few times. This may come from a read error, since a much larger clone is one base off. The rearrangement uses TRBV11-3 and TRBJ1-1; D is perhaps TRBD1 (5 bases). V was clipped by 8 bases and J by 5 bases, with 18 bases between them. CDR1 and CDR2 (germline): SGHNT, YENEEA. The CDR3 is made up of 14 amino acids. CDR3 residues: CASGTGSGSTEAFF. Written as DNA, the CDR3 is TGTGCCAGCGGGACGGGTTCTGGAAGTACTGAAGCTTTCTTT. Full variable domain (rest looked up from reference TRBV11-3 and TRBJ1-1): EAGVVQSPRYKIIEKKQPVAFWCNPISGHNTLYWYLQNLGQGPELLIRYENEEAVDDSQLPKDRFSAERLKGVDSTLKIQPAELGDSAVYLCASGTGSGSTEAFFGQGTRLTVV.

The J gene is TRBJ2-7, the V gene TRBV6-5; 9 bases line up with TRBD2. V shed 0 bases and J 0 bases; nucleotides not matched to a gene: 3. Germline values: CDR1 MNHEY, CDR2 SVGAGI. The CDR3 totals 16 residues. The DNA of the CDR3 is TGTGCCAGCAGTTACTCGAGTAGCGGGAGCTCCTACGAGCAGTACTTC. Amino acid sequence: CASSYSSSGSSYEQYF.

This clonotype was counted ten times or more. The rearrangement uses TRBV7-9 and TRBJ1-5; 7 bases are a match to TRBD1. Germline loops: CDR1 SEHNR, CDR2 FQNEAQ (reference sequence). After removal of 1 base from V and 5 bases from J, the junction contained 5 bases not matched to a gene. The CDR3 is 15 amino acids. The CDR3 region has the DNA TGTGCCAGCAGCTTAGGACAGGGAGAGGATCAGCCCCAGCATTTT. This sequence encodes CASSLGQGEDQPQHF.